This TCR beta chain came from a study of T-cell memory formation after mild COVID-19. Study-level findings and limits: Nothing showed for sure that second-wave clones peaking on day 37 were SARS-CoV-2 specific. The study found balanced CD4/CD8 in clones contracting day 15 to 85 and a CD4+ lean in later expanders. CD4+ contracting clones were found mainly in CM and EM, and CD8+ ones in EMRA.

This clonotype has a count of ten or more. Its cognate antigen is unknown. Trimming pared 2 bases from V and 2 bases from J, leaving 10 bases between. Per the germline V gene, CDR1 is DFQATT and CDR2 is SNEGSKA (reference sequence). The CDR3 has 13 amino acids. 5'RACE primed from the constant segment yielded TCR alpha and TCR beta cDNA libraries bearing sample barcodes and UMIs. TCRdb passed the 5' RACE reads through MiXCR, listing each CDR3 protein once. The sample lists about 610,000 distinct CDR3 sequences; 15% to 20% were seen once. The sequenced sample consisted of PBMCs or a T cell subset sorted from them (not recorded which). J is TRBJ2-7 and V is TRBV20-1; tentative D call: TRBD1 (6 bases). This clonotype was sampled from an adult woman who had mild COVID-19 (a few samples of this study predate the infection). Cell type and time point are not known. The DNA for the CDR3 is TGCAGTGCTAGAACCGGGACAACCTACGAGCAGTACTTC. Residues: CSARTGTTYEQYF.